This section outlines one TCR beta chain sequence together with its context. It has no known antigen specificity. No quality values exist for individual bases; no much larger clone is one base distant. The data belong to a study of blood T cell repertoires in COVID-19 (TCRdb year 2020). About the investigation overall: Samples covering the acute and convalescent phases of COVID-19 were provided by collaborators in the United States, Italy and Spain. The material from the prospective study consisted of cDNA or gDNA derived from T cells, B-cell-depleted T cells, or PBMCs. Deeply sampled blood TCRbeta repertoires from subjects exposed to, actively infected with, or recovered from COVID-19 were included in the dataset. The repertoires were released in a freely available public database intended as a resource for research on the immune response to SARS-CoV-2. The samples were drawn from two sources: the first 160 participants of the ongoing ImmuneRACE study, and 1,254 subjects contributed by 6 global collaborators. Sample metadata almost always included a de-identified subject ID, COVID-19 status, age in years and sex. Where available, HLA class I and class II types were taken from metadata supplied by the sample provider and were not determined by assay-based typing. What the authors observed across the whole study: The quantity of clinical and demographic metadata differed by source and by participant and was supplied without curation.

TCRbeta CDR3 regions were amplified from genomic DNA using the immunoSEQ Assay, a bias-controlled multiplex PCR. In the authors' own workflow: The number of nucleated cells in each sample was estimated by amplification of reference gene primers within the assay. To quantify the absolute abundance of each unique TCRbeta CDR3 rearrangement, sequence reads were collapsed and filtered. Productive Simpson clonality was computed per sample as the square root of Simpson's diversity index over productive rearrangements. Sourced from immuneACCESS, this table was stored by TCRdb with only in-frame sequences that have V and J called. A share of the clones is absent; for the studies checked, an unresolved V gene accounts for under half, and the remainder has no known explanation. D and trimming come from the DNA, and the V and J calls and clone size come from that table. The sample table lists approximately 140,000 clones, more than 75% of them with a count of one. The leading ten clones occupy less than 15% of the sample.

Collaborating institutions collected whole blood in K2EDTA tubes following their own protocols. Collaborator samples were shipped for TCRbeta analysis as frozen whole blood, isolated PBMCs, or DNA extracted from either sample type. The germline V gene provides CDR1 MNHEY and CDR2 SVGEGT. V sheds 0 bases and J sheds 8 bases, leaving 19 bases between their ends. The CDR3, from cysteine to phenylalanine, totals 17 residues. The entry retains the CDR3 DNA only, 51 bases that are in frame from base 1. Sequenced material: peripheral blood. The rearrangement combines TRBV6-2 or TRBV6-3 with TRBJ1-4, with the D gene not confidently named. This receptor was identified in an elderly man with acute or convalescent COVID-19. The CDR3 corresponds to CASSYSLDPDGKEKLFF. The nucleotide sequence is TGTGCCAGCAGTTACTCCCTGGACCCGGACGGGAAGGAAAAACTGTTTTTT.